This T cell receptor beta chain was obtained from a study of T-cell reconstitution after alpha-beta-depleted transplantation in children. Using unique molecular identifiers, the investigators prepared the TCRbeta library. TCRdb ran MiXCR on the PCR reads and lists one entry per CDR3 protein. Of around 450,000 distinct CDR3 sequences in the sample, 15% to 20% were seen once. V was pared by 1 base and J by 5 bases, with 8 bases between. The CDR3 has 14 residues. Germline CDR1 LGHDT, CDR2 YNNKEL (reference sequence). A remark on this clonotype: The antigen remains undetermined.

Study-wide points: Alpha-beta T cells present about two months after transplant were reported to originate from several hundred expanded graft clones. It was surviving recipient T cells and thymic progenitors that gave some patients high TCRbeta diversity at day 60. T cells produced anew were the main source of T-cell counts and diversity one year after transplant.

This TCR was sampled from a boy under two years old who had a stem cell transplant for Wiskott-Aldrich syndrome, so the T cells may come from the graft donor. V is TRBV3-1 and J is TRBJ2-2; D is ambiguous. The sequencing used PBMCs, mostly from graft donor cells, collected 360 days after TCRalphabeta/CD19-depleted stem cell transplant. CDR3 in amino acids: CASSQVWITGELFF. CDR3 DNA: TGTGCCAGCAGCCAAGTCTGGATTACCGGGGAGCTGTTTTTT.